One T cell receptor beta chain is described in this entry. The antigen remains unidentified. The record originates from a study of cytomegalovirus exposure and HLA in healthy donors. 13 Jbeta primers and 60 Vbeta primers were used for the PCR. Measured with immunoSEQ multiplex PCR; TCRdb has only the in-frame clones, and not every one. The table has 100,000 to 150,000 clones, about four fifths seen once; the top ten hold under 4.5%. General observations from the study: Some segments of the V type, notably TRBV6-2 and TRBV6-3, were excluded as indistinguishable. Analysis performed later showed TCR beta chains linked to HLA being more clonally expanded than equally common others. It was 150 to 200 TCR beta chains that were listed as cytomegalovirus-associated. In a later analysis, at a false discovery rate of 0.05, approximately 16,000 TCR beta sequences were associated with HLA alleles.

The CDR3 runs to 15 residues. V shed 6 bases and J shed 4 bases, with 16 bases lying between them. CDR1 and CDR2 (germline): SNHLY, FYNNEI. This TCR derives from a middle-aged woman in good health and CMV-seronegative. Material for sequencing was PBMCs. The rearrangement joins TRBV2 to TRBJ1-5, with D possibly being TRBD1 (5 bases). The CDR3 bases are TGTGCCAGCAGCCCGGGGGGAGGTTGGAATCAGCCCCAGCATTTT. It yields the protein CASSPGGGWNQPQHF.